This T cell receptor (beta chain) comes out of a study of T cell responses to AZD1222 COVID-19 vaccine. Points from the study as a whole: No day 14 peak samples; only post-peak repertoires were characterized. Among the donors, most were white British and more were female, and clonal diversity was possibly underestimated. Within unmutated variant regions lay the reported targets of nearly half of spike-specific TCRs.

This table comes from immunoSEQ multiplex PCR, and its TCRdb copy is limited to in-frame clones, with some not included. The data hold roughly 140,000 clones, with approximately 90% observed a single time. As to this clone: Its cognate antigen is unknown.

This TCR was sampled from an adult in good health. This specimen consisted of peripheral blood, obtained on day 0 of MenACWY control vaccination.

This CDR3 is CASSRGGWDTEAFF. Written as DNA, the CDR3 is TGTGCCAGTAGCCGGGGGGGATGGGACACTGAAGCTTTCTTT. The chain links TRBV6-5 to TRBJ1-1, with D possibly being TRBD1 (5 bases). This CDR3 is built from 14 residues. Trimming took off 9 bases at V and 3 bases at J, with 17 bases between the two ends. CDR1 and CDR2 from the germline V gene are MNHEY and SVGAGI.